A selection of T cell receptor beta chains follows, all from one sample in a study of cytomegalovirus exposure and HLA in healthy donors. TCRdb's copy holds only in-frame clones and misses some; the assay was immunoSEQ multiplex PCR. The sample has 150,000 to 200,000 clones, about 80% seen once; the top ten hold roughly 2.3%. The sample taken for sequencing was PBMCs. These receptors all stem from a man aged 55 to 69 in good health and CMV-seronegative. The CDR3 runs from the conserved cysteine through the conserved F or W. D genes are given only for firm matches. The listing skips clone size in some rows; elsewhere it reads once, few, many or a size class.

d_gene	v_gene	abundance	j_gene	CDR3nt	CDR3aa
-	TRBV6-1	-	TRBJ1-3	TGTGCCAGCCGAGTACTAAACACCATATATTTT	CASRVLNTIYF
-	TRBV5-8	-	TRBJ1-6	TGTGCCAGCAGCCGGACGGACTTTCCTTCACCCCTCCACTTT	CASSRTDFPSPLHF
-	TRBV19	few	TRBJ2-2	TGTGCCAGTAGTCCCCGGGAGAGGAGCACCGGGGAGCTGTTTTTT	CASSPRERSTGELFF
-	TRBV14	-	TRBJ2-5	TGTGCCAGCAGCGCTTTAGTCCCGGGTCAAGAGACCCAGTACTTC	CASSALVPGQETQYF
TRBD1	TRBV5-1	few	TRBJ2-5	TGCGCCAGCAGCTCCGACAGGGGCAAAGAGACCCAGTACTTC	CASSSDRGKETQYF
TRBD1	TRBV2	-	TRBJ2-7	TGTGCCAGCAGGGTAGACAGGGATTACGAGCAGTACTTC	CASRVDRDYEQYF
-	TRBV13	-	TRBJ2-7	TGTGCCAGCAGCTTAGGCTTTTGGGGGGTCGGCGAGCAGTACTTC	CASSLGFWGVGEQYF
-	TRBV11-3	once	TRBJ2-1	TGTGCCAGCAGCTTAGGAGGGATGTACAATGAGCAGTTCTTC	CASSLGGMYNEQFF
TRBD2	TRBV5-1	-	TRBJ2-3	TGCGCCAGCAGCCCAGGACTAGCGGAGATACGATCTAGCACAGATACGCAGTATTTT	CASSPGLAEIRSSTDTQYF
TRBD1	TRBV28	-	TRBJ1-1	TGTGCCAGCAGTCCGCTTGGGACAGGGTCGACTGAAGCTTTCTTT	CASSPLGTGSTEAFF